The 27 T cell receptor beta chains presented below share a single source sample, sequenced in a study of blood T cells in healthy people across ages. Alongside a J-beta primer mix, a sample-barcoded 5' primer served in a second PCR lasting 7 to 11 cycles. TCRdb processed the 5' RACE reads anew with MiXCR; each CDR3 protein has one entry. The table lists some 1.4 million distinct CDR3 sequences, roughly 40% of them singletons. Material for sequencing was blood. Receptor source: a woman younger than 35 in good health.

The chain links TRBV20-1 to TRBJ2-3, with D hard to call. The length of the CDR3 is 11 residues. Trimming took 4 bases from V and 3 from J, leaving 5 bases between them. Germline V gives CDR1 DFQATT, CDR2 SNEGSKA (reference sequence). The CDR3 nucleotides read TGCAGTGCTATGGCGACAGATACGCAGTATTTT. As protein: CSAMATDTQYF.

This clonotype was observed a few times. The chain links TRBV20-1 to TRBJ2-1; the D call may be TRBD1 or TRBD2 (5 bases each). Germline CDR1 reads DFQATT; CDR2 reads SNEGSKA (reference sequence). The CDR3 consists of 13 residues. With 5 bases removed from V and 4 bases from J, the gap between germline ends came to 12 bases. The CDR3 DNA is TGCAGTGCTGCGTCCGGGGCGTACAATGAGCAGTTCTTC. Its translation is CSAASGAYNEQFF.

The genes are TRBV29-1 and TRBJ1-4; D remains unclear. Germline CDR1 SQVTM, CDR2 ANQGSEA. V gave up 6 bases and J gave up 5 bases, with 10 bases separating them. CDR3 length: 12 residues. The CDR3 region is CSVMAENEKLFF. In nucleotides, the CDR3 is TGCAGCGTGATGGCGGAGAATGAAAAACTGTTTTTT.

The chain joins TRBV5-4 to TRBJ2-6; tentatively, D is TRBD2 (5 bases). Trimming removed 2 bases at V and 0 bases at J, with 6 bases between. CDR3 length: 15 amino acids. The V gene's germline CDR1 is SGHNT and CDR2 YYREEE (reference sequence). For the CDR3, the DNA is TGTGCCAGCAGCTTTAGCGCCTCTGGGGCCAACGTCCTGACTTTC. This translates into CASSFSASGANVLTF.

The chain uses TRBV2 and TRBJ2-1; tentative D call: TRBD1 (5 bases). Germline V lookup: CDR1 SNHLY, CDR2 FYNNEI. V was cut by 4 bases and J by 3 bases, with 16 bases left in between. The CDR3 has 16 amino acids. CDR3 region: CASSGQPGPSYNEQFF. The CDR3 DNA follows: TGTGCCAGCAGTGGCCAGCCAGGGCCCAGCTACAATGAGCAGTTCTTC. The full variable domain, rest sourced from reference TRBV2 and TRBJ2-1, is EPEVTQTPSHQVTQMGQEVILRCVPISNHLYFYWYRQILGQKVEFLVSFYNNEISEKSEIFDDQFSVERPDGSNFTLKIRSTKLEDSAMYFCASSGQPGPSYNEQFFGPGTRLTVL.

This clonotype is a singleton in its sample. This chain uses TRBV20-1 with TRBJ2-2; D tentatively fits TRBD1 or TRBD2 (5 bases each). The V and J ends lost 2 bases and 6 bases respectively, with 10 bases between them. Germline lookup yields CDR1 DFQATT and CDR2 SNEGSKA (reference sequence). The CDR3 contains 13 residues. For the CDR3, the DNA is TGCAGTGCTAGACAGGGTAGCGCCGGGGAGCTGTTTTTT. This translates into CSARQGSAGELFF.

The J gene is TRBJ1-6, the V gene TRBV20-1; D gene uncertain. With 0 bases removed from V and 9 bases from J, the gap between germline ends came to 15 bases. CDR3 length: 15 residues. CDR1 is DFQATT and CDR2 is SNEGSKA in the germline V gene (reference sequence). CDR3 nucleotide sequence: TGCAGTGCTAGAGATCATATCAGGTCGGGTTCACCCCTCCACTTT. Translating gives CSARDHIRSGSPLHF.

The gene calls are TRBV27 and TRBJ2-2; D not certain. The CDR3 is 16 amino acids. The V end lost 5 bases, the J end lost 4 bases, and 17 bases lay between the germline ends. Germline V gives CDR1 MNHEY, CDR2 SMNVEV (reference sequence). CDR3 DNA sequence: TGTGCCAGCAGTCCCAAGGAACTACTCGTCACCGGGGAGCTGTTTTTT. Translating it yields CASSPKELLVTGELFF.

The rearrangement links TRBV7-9 to TRBJ2-7; 9 bases match TRBD1. The CDR3 runs 14 residues. With 7 bases clipped from V and 2 bases from J, the junction kept 6 bases outside the gene matches. Germline values: CDR1 SEHNR, CDR2 FQNEAQ (reference sequence). The CDR3, as DNA: TGTGCCAGCACCGTACAGGGGGCCCCCTACGAGCAGTACTTC. The encoded protein is CASTVQGAPYEQYF.

The J gene is TRBJ2-3, the V gene TRBV20-1; TRBD2 matches at 7 bases. Germline V gene lookup returns CDR1 DFQATT and CDR2 SNEGSKA (reference sequence). With V trimmed by 5 bases and J by 2 bases, 13 bases remained unmatched. The CDR3 length is 16 residues. CDR3 loop: CSARRPGGFSTDTQYF. In nucleotides, the CDR3 is TGCAGTGCTCGCCGCCCCGGGGGGTTCTCCACAGATACGCAGTATTTT.

The CDR3 DNA reads TGTGCCAGCAGTGAATGGGACACCGTCCCCCTGAACACTGAAGCTTTCTTT. This translates into CASSEWDTVPLNTEAFF. This sequence joins TRBV2 and TRBJ1-1; weak D call: TRBD1 (6 bases). V lost 2 bases to trimming and J lost 0 bases, with 16 bases between them. The CDR3 sequence is 17 residues long. The germline CDR1 and CDR2 sequences are SNHLY and FYNNEI.

CDR3 protein: CASSQEAAGQATDTQYF. CDR3 sequence (DNA): TGTGCCAGCAGCCAAGAGGCGGCGGGGCAGGCCACAGATACGCAGTATTTT. The genes are TRBV4-2 and TRBJ2-3, with a tentative D call TRBD2 (6 bases). The CDR3 is 17 amino acids. Germline CDR1 reads LGHNA; CDR2 reads YNFKEQ. The ends were cut back, 0 bases at V and 2 bases at J, with 15 bases in the middle.

The table lists this clonotype with a count of one. The chain carries TRBV29-1 and TRBJ2-5, with 9 nucleotides matching TRBD2. Germline V gives CDR1 SQVTM, CDR2 ANQGSEA. This CDR3 is 16 amino acids long. V lost 4 bases and J lost 11; bases outside the gene matches: 20. CDR3 amino acids: CSVGGAREGPFNEQYF. The CDR3 bases are TGCAGCGTTGGAGGCGCGCGGGAGGGCCCATTCAATGAGCAGTACTTC.

The rearrangement joins TRBV3-1 to TRBJ2-5; D uncertain. The CDR3 is made up of 12 amino acids. Trimming stripped 1 base from V and 4 bases from J, with 4 bases between. The germline gives CDR1 LGHDT, CDR2 YNNKEL (reference sequence). The CDR3 bases are TGTGCCAGCAGCCAAGTGATAGAGACCCAGTACTTC. Protein: CASSQVIETQYF.

This sequence joins TRBV5-1 and TRBJ2-1; 13 positions match TRBD2. CDR3 size: 16 residues. Germline-derived CDR1 and CDR2 are SGHRS and YFSETQ. The J segment lost 5 bases and the V segment lost 4 bases, leaving 6 bases of the junction unmatched. CDR3 DNA sequence: TGCGCCAGCAGCACACCGACTAGCGGGAGGAACAATGAGCAGTTCTTC. This codes for CASSTPTSGRNNEQFF.

This clonotype was seen a handful of times. The J gene is TRBJ1-2, the V gene TRBV28, with D possibly matching TRBD1 (5 bases). The CDR3 is 16 amino acids. Trimming removed 6 bases from V and 6 bases from J, with 23 bases in between. Germline V CDR1 and CDR2: MDHEN, SYDVKM. CDR3 residues: CASSPAGTNLRHGYTF. The DNA for the CDR3 is TGTGCCAGCAGCCCTGCGGGGACCAATCTACGTCATGGCTACACCTTC.

V usage is TRBV10-3 and J usage is TRBJ1-2, with D uncertain. The V end was cut by 8 bases, the J end by 0 bases, with 13 bases between. This CDR3 is built from 14 residues. Germline values: CDR1 ENHRY, CDR2 SYGVKD. The CDR3 is CAIRPTDANYGYTF. Here the CDR3 DNA reads TGTGCCATCCGTCCCACAGATGCTAACTATGGCTACACCTTC.

The chain has TRBV5-1 and TRBJ2-5; 7 nucleotides agree with TRBD1. Gene TRBJ2-7 matches the end of the DNA better, so the J call may be wrong. This CDR3 spans 14 amino acids. Germline values: CDR1 SGHRS, CDR2 YFSETQ. CDR3: CASSLADRAGEQYF. CDR3 nucleotide sequence: TGCGCCAGCAGCCTGGCCGACAGGGCTGGCGAGCAGTACTTC.

This clonotype has only a few counts. The CDR3 protein is CASSFSGQGSYEQYF. The CDR3 nucleotides are TGTGCCAGCAGTTTCTCGGGACAGGGATCCTACGAGCAGTACTTC. The J gene is TRBJ2-7, the V gene TRBV27, with 9 bases lining up with TRBD1. The CDR3 is 15 amino acids. The V gene end was trimmed by 3 bases and the J gene end by 1 base; junction bases not matched to a gene: 4. CDR1 and CDR2 (germline): MNHEY, SMNVEV (reference sequence).

A few counts support this clonotype. V and J are TRBV5-1 and TRBJ2-7, with a possible D match to TRBD2 (6 bases). The CDR3 sequence is 17 residues long. Looked up from germline, CDR1 is SGHRS and CDR2 is YFSETQ. V shed 3 bases and J shed 0 bases, with 19 bases lying between them. The CDR3 sequence: CASSSNPAGTVSYEQYF. The DNA for the CDR3 is TGCGCCAGCAGCTCAAACCCGGCGGGAACCGTCTCCTACGAGCAGTACTTC. The full variable domain, completed using reference TRBV5-1 and TRBJ2-7, is KAGVTQTPRYLIKTRGQQVTLSCSPISGHRSVSWYQQTPGQGLQFLFEYFSETQRNKGNFPGRFSGRQFSNSRSEMNVSTLELGDSALYLCASSSNPAGTVSYEQYFGPGTRLTVT.

This clonotype was observed a few times. This sequence joins TRBV7-9 and TRBJ2-1; TRBD2 matches at 14 bases. Germline V lookup: CDR1 SEHNR, CDR2 FQNEAQ (reference sequence). This CDR3 contains 17 residues. The junction had 3 bases not matched to a gene; V was cut back by 1 base and J by 4 bases. The CDR3 protein is CASSLDGTSGSYNEQFF. CDR3 DNA: TGTGCCAGCAGCTTAGATGGGACTAGCGGGAGTTACAATGAGCAGTTCTTC.

This clonotype showed up just a few times. The gene calls are TRBV11-2 and TRBJ2-3, with TRBD1 matching over 7 bases. The J segment lost 5 bases and the V segment lost 7 bases, leaving 6 bases of the junction unmatched. The CDR3 length is 13 residues. Germline V gene lookup returns CDR1 SGHAT and CDR2 FQNNGV. This CDR3 is CASTYTGEDTQYF. CDR3 in DNA: TGTGCCAGCACTTATACAGGGGAAGATACGCAGTATTTT.

V usage is TRBV9 and J usage is TRBJ2-4; 12 positions match TRBD2. The J call may be incorrect, as the DNA end agrees better with TRBJ2-5. Germline loops: CDR1 SGDLS, CDR2 YYNGEE. CDR3 length: 16 amino acids. CDR3 sequence (DNA): TGTGCCAGCAGCCTTCGACTAGCGGGAGAGGTTGAGACCCAGTACTTC. Its protein is CASSLRLAGEVETQYF.

This clonotype was observed at least ten times. This chain uses TRBV7-9 with TRBJ2-4; 7 bases map to TRBD1. The CDR3 runs 14 residues. Germline lookup yields CDR1 SEHNR and CDR2 FQNEAQ (reference sequence). V lost 1 base and J lost 6; bases outside the gene matches: 3. The chain's CDR3 is CASSLGQGGNIQYF. CDR3 sequence (DNA): TGTGCCAGCAGCTTAGGACAGGGTGGAAACATTCAGTACTTC. The full variable domain, with the rest looked up from reference TRBV7-9 and TRBJ2-4, is DTGVSQNPRHKITKRGQNVTFRCDPISEHNRLYWYRQTLGQGPEFLTYFQNEAQLEKSRLLSDRFSAERPKGSFSTLEIQRTEQGDSAMYLCASSLGQGGNIQYFGAGTRLSVL.

A word on this clonotype: The junction departs from germline at one end; a sequencing error may be responsible. V is TRBV2 and J is TRBJ2-1; a possible D gene is TRBD2 (6 bases). The DNA end lines up better with TRBJ2-7; the J call may be wrong. The V gene's germline CDR1 is SNHLY and CDR2 FYNNEI. CDR3 size: 15 residues. CDR3 sequence reads: CVSSEDSGTFYEQYF. The CDR3 DNA reads TGTGTCAGCAGTGAAGATAGCGGCACTTTTTACGAGCAGTACTTC.

With regard to this clonotype: At one of its ends the junction is not consistent with the germline gene, which may arise from a read error. The V call is TRBV5-6, the J call TRBJ2-1, with D perhaps TRBD2 (6 bases). The germline V gene encodes CDR1 SGHDT and CDR2 YYEEEE. This CDR3 is built from 16 residues. The CDR3 sequence: CASRTFAGSRYKEQFF. The CDR3 nucleotides read TGTGCCAGCAGAACTTTTGCGGGATCGCGGTACAAGGAGCAGTTCTTC.

The chain joins TRBV6-5 to TRBJ1-2, with D unresolved. V lost 8 bases, J lost 4 bases, and 14 bases lay in between. CDR1 is MNHEY, CDR2 SVGAGI, per germline. CDR3 length: 13 amino acids. The CDR3 spells CASREQPIYGYTF. The CDR3 coding sequence is TGTGCCAGCCGAGAACAGCCCATCTATGGCTACACCTTC.